Presented here are 22 T cell receptor beta chains from one specimen sequenced in a study of T-cell reconstitution after alpha-beta-depleted transplantation in children. Study observations and caveats: Among T cells one year after transplant, newly produced cells accounted for most counts and diversity.

The antigens for these receptors are not known. Unique molecular identifiers were incorporated during preparation of the TCRbeta library. MiXCR, applied by TCRdb to the PCR reads, yields one record per CDR3 protein. This sample yields about 290,000 distinct CDR3 sequences, of which almost 8% are seen a single time; about 9.1% belongs to the top ten. The source material was peripheral blood, sampled 360 days after TCRalphabeta/CD19-depleted stem cell transplant. These receptors were collected from a female patient between 2 and 10 years old who had a stem cell transplant for Fanconi anemia, so the T cells may come from the graft donor.

The V gene is TRBV2, the J gene TRBJ1-1, with a tentative D call TRBD1 (6 bases). V was trimmed by 3 bases and J by 0 bases, leaving 8 bases between them. The CDR3 has 14 amino acids. CDR1 and CDR2 (germline): SNHLY, FYNNEI. For the CDR3, the DNA is TGTGCCAGCAGTGACCAGGGGATGAACACTGAAGCTTTCTTT. Its translation: CASSDQGMNTEAFF.

CDR3 residues: CASSFNQGAQETQYF. CDR3 sequence (DNA): TGCGCCAGCAGCTTCAATCAGGGGGCACAAGAGACCCAGTACTTC. This sequence joins TRBV5-1 and TRBJ2-5; 8 bases are shared with TRBD1. Trimming removed 2 bases from V and 2 bases from J; junction bases left unmatched: 5. The CDR3 is made up of 15 amino acids. Germline assignment: CDR1 SGHRS and CDR2 YFSETQ.

CDR3 region: CASSLEGWDGYTF. CDR3 bases: TGTGCCAGCAGCCTCGAAGGTTGGGATGGCTACACCTTC. The V call is TRBV6-2 or TRBV6-3, the J call TRBJ1-2; D gene uncertain. V was shortened by 6 bases and J by 6 bases, with 14 bases between the two germline ends. The CDR3 consists of 13 residues. The germline gives CDR1 MNHEY, CDR2 SVGEGT.

This clonotype was observed many times. The CDR3 spells CASSLGGSANTEAFF. As DNA, the CDR3 is TGTGCCAGCAGCTTAGGAGGGTCAGCGAACACTGAAGCTTTCTTT. The chain has TRBV11-2 and TRBJ1-1; D is unclear. This CDR3 is 15 amino acids long. V was shortened by 1 base and J by 1 base, with 10 bases between the two germline ends. Germline-derived CDR1 and CDR2 are SGHAT and FQNNGV.

This clonotype was counted at least ten times. J is TRBJ1-5 and V is TRBV12-3 or TRBV12-4; D is undetermined. This CDR3 region has 15 residues. V gave up 3 bases and J gave up 2 bases, with 11 bases separating them. The CDR3 here is CASSFSGGRNQPQHF. The DNA for the CDR3 is TGTGCCAGCAGTTTTAGCGGAGGTCGCAATCAGCCCCAGCATTTT.

The sample holds many counts of this clonotype. The chain carries TRBV7-7 and TRBJ2-1; TRBD1 matches at 8 bases. This CDR3 is 15 amino acids long. Germline values: CDR1 SSHAT, CDR2 FNYEAQ (reference sequence). Germline trimming cut 5 bases from V and 4 bases from J; bases unmatched to any gene: 7. The CDR3 here is CASSPRRQGYNEQFF. Written as DNA, the CDR3 is TGTGCCAGCAGCCCGAGGAGACAGGGGTACAATGAGCAGTTCTTC.

This clonotype was found many times. The J gene is TRBJ2-2, the V gene TRBV7-9; D is perhaps TRBD2 (7 bases). This CDR3 is 15 amino acids long. CDR1 and CDR2 from the germline V gene are SEHNR and FQNEAQ (reference sequence). V lost 5 bases and J 2 bases, leaving 12 bases between the germline ends. CDR3 protein: CASSLRGGNTGELFF. DNA of the CDR3: TGTGCCAGCAGCCTCCGCGGGGGCAACACCGGGGAGCTGTTTTTT.

This clonotype was observed many times. The chain has TRBV7-8 and TRBJ1-2, with D unclear. Germline V gene sequence: CDR1 SGHVS, CDR2 FQNEAQ. V lost 4 bases and J lost 4, with 10 bases in between. The CDR3 spans 13 residues. The CDR3 nucleotides are TGTGCCAGCAGCTATCTTTCGGGCTATGGCTACACCTTC. Its translation is CASSYLSGYGYTF.

This clonotype was counted at least ten times. The rearrangement uses TRBV5-1 and TRBJ2-2; D gene uncertain. The germline V and J ends were trimmed by 5 bases and 3 bases, with 8 bases remaining between them. The CDR3 has 13 amino acids. The germline CDR1 and CDR2 sequences are SGHRS and YFSETQ. CDR3 protein: CASRGLDTGELFF. The CDR3 DNA is TGCGCCAGCAGAGGGTTGGACACCGGGGAGCTGTTTTTT.

This clonotype was detected a few times. The chain combines TRBV11-3 with TRBJ2-1, with 8 positions matching TRBD2. This CDR3 contains 15 residues. V lost 4 bases and J lost 2; bases outside the gene matches: 4. Germline V gives CDR1 SGHNT, CDR2 YENEEA. The CDR3 here is CASSSRLATYNEQFF. The CDR3 DNA sequence: TGTGCCAGCAGCTCTCGACTAGCGACCTACAATGAGCAGTTCTTC.

This clonotype was seen many times. The V call is TRBV5-1, the J call TRBJ1-1, with 8 bases matching TRBD1. Trimming removed 5 bases from V and 0 bases from J; junction bases left unmatched: 3. The length of the CDR3 is 14 residues. From germline, CDR1 is SGHRS and CDR2 YFSETQ. CDR3 sequence (DNA): TGCGCCAGCAGGCAGGGGGCTATGAACACTGAAGCTTTCTTT. Its translation is CASRQGAMNTEAFF.

This CDR3 reads CASSLVPNRYIGELFF. In DNA form, the CDR3 reads TGTGCCAGCAGCTTAGTCCCTAATAGGTACATCGGGGAGCTGTTTTTT. The rearrangement links TRBV7-9 to TRBJ2-2, with D uncertain. The CDR3 is 16 amino acids. Per germline, CDR1 SEHNR and CDR2 FQNEAQ (reference sequence). The germline V and J ends were trimmed by 1 base and 7 bases, with 16 bases remaining between them.

The chain is built from TRBV5-1 and TRBJ1-1; D may be TRBD1 (6 bases). The CDR3 is 16 residues long. The V and J ends lost 4 bases and 5 bases respectively, with 21 bases between them. Germline lookup yields CDR1 SGHRS and CDR2 YFSETQ. The CDR3: CASSKRQEGSETEAFF. In DNA, the CDR3 is TGCGCCAGCAGCAAGCGACAGGAAGGGAGTGAGACTGAAGCTTTCTTT.

CDR3 residues: CASSLARGYNEKLFF. The CDR3 coding sequence is TGTGCCAGCAGCTTAGCGAGGGGGTATAATGAAAAACTGTTTTTT. The chain recombines TRBV7-9 with TRBJ1-4, with a weak D call TRBD1 (6 bases). Germline V lookup: CDR1 SEHNR, CDR2 FQNEAQ (reference sequence). The CDR3 contains 15 residues. V lost 0 bases and J 4 bases, leaving 9 bases between the germline ends.

The sample holds many counts of this clonotype. The rearrangement joins TRBV7-9 to TRBJ2-3; 8 bases match TRBD2. Germline V gives CDR1 SEHNR, CDR2 FQNEAQ (reference sequence). This CDR3 region has 16 residues. With V trimmed by 0 bases and J by 6 bases, 8 bases remained unmatched. For the CDR3, the DNA is TGTGCCAGCAGCTTAGCTGCAGCGGGAGCGGGGGATACGCAGTATTTT. Translating gives CASSLAAAGAGDTQYF.

This clonotype was picked up many times. This rearrangement joins TRBV5-1 to TRBJ2-4; D gene uncertain. Germline V CDR1 and CDR2: SGHRS, YFSETQ. The ends were cut back, 4 bases at V and 4 bases at J, with 21 bases in the middle. CDR3 length equals 17 residues. CDR3 in amino acids: CASSQPVGNGRKNIQYF. CDR3 nucleotide sequence: TGCGCCAGCAGCCAACCGGTGGGGAACGGTAGGAAAAACATTCAGTACTTC.

This clonotype was recorded at least ten times. The V gene is TRBV7-8, the J gene TRBJ2-5; D is unresolved. Per the germline V gene, CDR1 is SGHVS and CDR2 is FQNEAQ. Trimming stripped 1 base from V and 4 bases from J, with 7 bases between. CDR3 length equals 13 residues. The CDR3 DNA follows: TGTGCCAGCAGCTTAGTGCGGACAGAGACCCAGTACTTC. It encodes CASSLVRTETQYF.

The rearrangement links TRBV9 to TRBJ2-3; 9 bases align to TRBD1. J gave up 2 bases and V 4 bases, and 8 bases lay outside the gene matches. This CDR3 is built from 16 residues. The V gene's germline CDR1 is SGDLS and CDR2 YYNGEE. The CDR3 DNA reads TGTGCCAGCAGCAAACCGGGACAGGGCATCACAGATACGCAGTATTTT. Protein product: CASSKPGQGITDTQYF.

At least ten counts were recorded for this clonotype. The gene calls are TRBV7-6 and TRBJ2-5; D is ambiguous. Trimming took off 4 bases at V and 3 bases at J, with 6 bases between the two ends. CDR3 size: 12 residues. Looked up from germline, CDR1 is SGHVS and CDR2 is FNYEAQ. The CDR3 region has the DNA TGTGCCAGCAGCTCGCTGAAAGAGACCCAGTACTTC. Translation gives CASSSLKETQYF.

This clonotype has more than one count but fewer than ten. The genes are TRBV7-9 and TRBJ1-2; D call uncertain. Germline-derived CDR1 and CDR2 are SEHNR and FQNEAQ (reference sequence). The CDR3 runs 13 residues. With 6 bases removed from V and 4 bases from J, the gap between germline ends came to 12 bases. The CDR3: CASSPDRSYGYTF. CDR3 in DNA: TGTGCCAGCAGTCCGGACCGATCCTATGGCTACACCTTC. Full variable domain (outside the CDR3, taken from reference TRBV7-9 and TRBJ1-2): DTGVSQNPRHKITKRGQNVTFRCDPISEHNRLYWYRQTLGQGPEFLTYFQNEAQLEKSRLLSDRFSAERPKGSFSTLEIQRTEQGDSAMYLCASSPDRSYGYTFGSGTRLTVV.

This clonotype was seen many times. This chain links TRBV20-1 with TRBJ2-5; 8 nucleotides match TRBD2. The J segment lost 5 bases and the V segment lost 5 bases, leaving 7 bases of the junction unmatched. The CDR3 extends over 13 amino acids. Germline V gene data show CDR1 as DFQATT and CDR2 as SNEGSKA (reference sequence). The CDR3 loop is CSAYGGAFETQYF. As DNA, the CDR3 is TGCAGTGCTTACGGGGGGGCCTTTGAGACCCAGTACTTC.

This clonotype was seen ten or more times. A junction end diverges from the germline sequence, so it may reflect a read error. The chain combines TRBV5-1 with TRBJ2-1, with unresolved D. Germline V gene lookup returns CDR1 SGHRS and CDR2 YFSETQ. This CDR3 is built from 12 residues. The CDR3 loop is CASSSTYNEQFF. The CDR3 coding sequence is TGTGCCAGCAGTTCTACCTACAATGAGCAGTTCTTC.